Shown below are 29 T cell receptor beta chains from a single sample sequenced in a study of T cells in Graves' hyperthyroidism and ophthalmopathy. TCR beta CDR3 region amplification was performed from RNA transcripts. In the first-round RT-PCR of the TCR CDR3, the HTBI primer set was used. From the multiplex PCR reads, TCRdb called clonotypes with MiXCR, one entry per CDR3 protein. Among about 270,000 distinct CDR3 sequences listed, approximately 26% were seen once. Sequenced sample: blood. The receptors stem from a man aged 35 to 55 with Graves' hyperthyroidism that later progressed to Graves' ophthalmopathy.

The chain uses TRBV7-8 and TRBJ1-2; D perhaps matches TRBD1 (5 bases). This CDR3 is 13 amino acids long. The V gene lost 4 bases and the J gene lost 5 bases, with 11 bases spanning the gap. Germline V gives CDR1 SGHVS, CDR2 FQNEAQ. The CDR3 protein is CASSSGRKYGYTF. The CDR3 DNA sequence: TGTGCCAGCAGCTCGGGACGGAAATATGGCTACACCTTC.

In its sample, this clonotype was seen a few times. The J gene is TRBJ2-7, the V gene TRBV20-1; 10 nucleotides align to TRBD1. CDR1 is DFQATT, CDR2 SNEGSKA, per germline (reference sequence). With V trimmed by 0 bases and J by 4 bases, 15 bases remained unmatched. This CDR3 contains 18 residues. CDR3 region: CSARDYRRPTGQGYEQYF. CDR3 DNA sequence: TGCAGTGCTAGAGATTATCGCCGGCCTACGGGACAGGGGTACGAGCAGTACTTC.

For the CDR3, the DNA is TGTGCCAGCAGTTTTCGACTGAAGGGGGGCAATCAGCCCCAGCATTTT. Translating gives CASSFRLKGGNQPQHF. The rearrangement links TRBV28 to TRBJ1-5, with a weak D call TRBD1 (6 bases). CDR1 is MDHEN and CDR2 is SYDVKM in the germline V gene. CDR3 size: 16 residues. The ends were cut back, 3 bases at V and 2 bases at J, with 14 bases in the middle.

This clonotype came up many times. The CDR3 coding sequence is TGTGCCAGCAGCCGGGAAGGGGATGCCTCCTACGAGCAGTACTTC. Translation gives CASSREGDASYEQYF. The rearrangement links TRBV28 to TRBJ2-7; D possibly uses TRBD1 or TRBD2 (5 bases each). Germline CDR1 and CDR2: MDHEN and SYDVKM. Trimming pared 6 bases from V and 0 bases from J, leaving 15 bases between. The CDR3 spans 15 residues.

This clonotype appeared many times. This chain connects TRBV29-1 to TRBJ1-5; tentatively, D is TRBD1 (5 bases). In germline, CDR1 is SQVTM, CDR2 ANQGSEA. The CDR3 spans 12 residues. With 4 bases removed from V and 6 bases from J, the gap between germline ends came to 10 bases. The CDR3 region is CSVGSGGQPQHF. DNA of the CDR3: TGCAGCGTTGGGTCGGGGGGTCAGCCCCAGCATTTT.

In this sample, this clonotype turned up many times. The gene calls are TRBV30 and TRBJ2-7; TRBD2 matches at 13 bases. Unmatched junction bases numbered 3, after V lost 3 bases and J lost 1 base. This CDR3 has 15 residues. Per germline, CDR1 GTSNPN and CDR2 SVGIG (reference sequence). The CDR3 loop reads CAWSPGLAGSYEQYF. The CDR3 region has the DNA TGTGCCTGGAGCCCGGGACTAGCGGGGTCCTACGAGCAGTACTTC.

This clonotype was observed at least ten times. The rearrangement links TRBV5-1 to TRBJ1-1; TRBD1 aligns across 7 bases. V shed 4 bases and J 8 bases; nucleotides not matched to a gene: 8. This CDR3 spans 13 amino acids. Looked up from germline, CDR1 is SGHRS and CDR2 is YFSETQ. DNA for the CDR3: TGCGCCAGCAGCGAAGGGGGCTATAACGAAGCTTTCTTT. Translation: CASSEGGYNEAFF.

Many counts were recorded for this clonotype. This chain uses TRBV12-3 or TRBV12-4 with TRBJ2-2; unclear D gene. The CDR3 has 14 amino acids. V was cut by 4 bases and J by 4 bases, with 10 bases left in between. CDR3 nucleotide sequence: TGTGCCAGCAGTTATGAATCCACCACCGGGGAGCTGTTTTTT. Amino acid sequence: CASSYESTTGELFF.

V gene TRBV6-5 combines with J gene TRBJ1-2, with a possible D match to TRBD1 (6 bases). The length of the CDR3 is 14 residues. Germline-derived CDR1 and CDR2 are MNHEY and SVGAGI. Trimming pared 4 bases from V and 4 bases from J, leaving 13 bases between. CDR3 sequence (DNA): TGTGCCAGCAGTTCACAGGGCTACTTCTATGGCTACACCTTC. Protein product: CASSSQGYFYGYTF.

This chain joins TRBV28 and TRBJ1-2, with D perhaps TRBD1 (6 bases). Trimming cost V 4 bases and J 7 bases, with 10 bases left between them. Germline lookup yields CDR1 MDHEN and CDR2 SYDVKM. This CDR3 is built from 12 residues. This chain's CDR3 is CASSSYRVGYTF. In DNA form, the CDR3 reads TGTGCCAGCAGTTCGTACAGGGTTGGCTACACCTTC.

Ten or more counts support this clonotype. This chain links TRBV19 with TRBJ1-5, with TRBD1 as a possible D gene (6 bases). Trimming pared 3 bases from V and 4 bases from J, leaving 10 bases between. The CDR3 is 14 residues long. Looked up from germline, CDR1 is LNHDA and CDR2 is SQIVND (reference sequence). The CDR3 DNA reads TGTGCCAGTAGTATGGACAGCCTGAATCAGCCCCAGCATTTT. Its translation is CASSMDSLNQPQHF.

The table lists this clonotype with many counts. The V and J genes are TRBV7-9 and TRBJ1-2; D is perhaps TRBD1 (5 bases). The V end was cut by 5 bases, the J end by 4 bases, with 11 bases between. The CDR3 loop spans 13 amino acids. Germline assignment: CDR1 SEHNR and CDR2 FQNEAQ (reference sequence). The CDR3: CASSPTDTYGYTF. CDR3 in DNA: TGTGCCAGCAGCCCGACGGACACCTATGGCTACACCTTC. Combining the CDR3 with reference TRBV7-9 and TRBJ1-2 gives the whole variable domain DTGVSQNPRHKITKRGQNVTFRCDPISEHNRLYWYRQTLGQGPEFLTYFQNEAQLEKSRLLSDRFSAERPKGSFSTLEIQRTEQGDSAMYLCASSPTDTYGYTFGSGTRLTVV.

The chain couples TRBV11-2 to TRBJ1-2, with 10 nucleotides matching TRBD1. The germline V gene has CDR1 SGHAT and CDR2 FQNNGV. The CDR3 runs 17 residues. J was trimmed by 6 bases and V by 0 bases; bases with no gene match: 10. The CDR3 DNA reads TGTGCCAGCAGCTTAGAACCAGACAGGGGGCTTAGAGATGGCTACACCTTC. It translates to CASSLEPDRGLRDGYTF.

The chain employs TRBV29-1 and TRBJ1-2, with 8 bases identical to TRBD1. V lost 2 bases, J lost 7 bases, and 6 bases stayed unmatched. The CDR3 has 13 amino acids. Germline values: CDR1 SQVTM, CDR2 ANQGSEA. The CDR3 region has the DNA TGCAGCGTTGAAAGCAGGGGGCTGGTTGGCTACACCTTC. Protein sequence: CSVESRGLVGYTF.

In this sample, this clonotype turned up many times. The chain is built from TRBV18 and TRBJ2-7; D gene ambiguous. Germline loops: CDR1 KGHSH, CDR2 LQKENI. The CDR3 extends over 15 amino acids. Trimming took 5 bases from V and 4 from J, leaving 18 bases between them. The CDR3, as DNA: TGTGCCAGCTCAGCCTACTCTGGGCCAAAATACGAGCAGTACTTC. Its translation is CASSAYSGPKYEQYF.

This clonotype has ten or more counts. This chain links TRBV6-5 with TRBJ2-2, with D possibly being TRBD1 or TRBD2 (5 bases each). The V gene lost 5 bases and the J gene lost 2 bases, with 15 bases spanning the gap. Germline V gene sequence: CDR1 MNHEY, CDR2 SVGAGI. The CDR3 spans 16 residues. The CDR3 reads CASSTHRDLNTGELFF. The DNA of the CDR3 is TGTGCCAGCAGTACCCACCGGGACCTTAACACCGGGGAGCTGTTTTTT.

The rearrangement links TRBV28 to TRBJ1-1; no firm D call. Trimming pared 5 bases from V and 3 bases from J, leaving 13 bases between. The CDR3 totals 14 residues. The germline gives CDR1 MDHEN, CDR2 SYDVKM. The CDR3 region has the DNA TGTGCCAGCAGTCCCCCGGCTGCCTACACTGAAGCTTTCTTT. Its protein is CASSPPAAYTEAFF.

This clonotype came up many times. The rearrangement joins TRBV15 to TRBJ2-7; a possible D gene is TRBD1 (5 bases). The germline gives CDR1 LNHNV, CDR2 YYDKDF (reference sequence). The V and J ends lost 1 base and 2 bases respectively, with 12 bases between them. The CDR3 consists of 15 residues. CDR3 coding DNA: TGTGCCACCAGCAGAGTACCACAGGACCCCTACGAGCAGTACTTC. This translates into CATSRVPQDPYEQYF.

This clonotype occurred many times. This chain joins TRBV5-1 and TRBJ1-1; 9 nucleotides line up with TRBD1. CDR1 and CDR2 from the germline V gene are SGHRS and YFSETQ. The CDR3 loop spans 15 amino acids. Unmatched junction bases numbered 9, after V lost 4 bases and J lost 5 bases. DNA of the CDR3: TGCGCCAGCAGCAAATCACAGGGGGCATGGACTGAAGCTTTCTTT. Protein sequence: CASSKSQGAWTEAFF.

Ten or more counts support this clonotype. The genes are TRBV11-3 and TRBJ2-7; the D gene is possibly TRBD1 (5 bases). V was pared by 3 bases and J by 3 bases, with 15 bases between. The CDR3 covers 15 residues. CDR1 and CDR2 (germline): SGHNT, YENEEA. The DNA for the CDR3 is TGTGCCAGCAGCTTCTCAGGGCAGGGTTTCTACGAGCAGTACTTC. Translated, it gives CASSFSGQGFYEQYF.

The gene calls are TRBV6-1 and TRBJ1-2; TRBD1 matches at 9 bases. After removal of 0 bases from V and 4 bases from J, the junction contained 0 bases not matched to a gene. The CDR3 is 14 residues long. The germline V gene encodes CDR1 MNHNS and CDR2 SASEGT. In DNA form, the CDR3 reads TGTGCCAGCAGTGAAGCGACAGGGGGCTATGGCTACACCTTC. Protein sequence: CASSEATGGYGYTF.

This clonotype was seen many times. This chain uses TRBV12-3 or TRBV12-4 with TRBJ1-1; D not certain. The length of the CDR3 is 17 residues. Trimming removed 5 bases from V and 1 base from J, with 20 bases in between. The CDR3 loop is CASSRGRSRTPNTEAFF. CDR3 DNA sequence: TGTGCCAGCAGTCGGGGTCGGAGCCGAACCCCGAACACTGAAGCTTTCTTT.

This clonotype was detected many times. V usage is TRBV20-1 and J usage is TRBJ1-5; D unresolved. Trimming removed 7 bases at V and 0 bases at J, with 16 bases between. The CDR3 sequence is 15 residues long. CDR1 is DFQATT, CDR2 SNEGSKA, per germline (reference sequence). CDR3 in amino acids: CSGTPGSVSNQPQHF. In DNA, the CDR3 is TGCAGTGGGACGCCAGGTTCCGTTAGCAATCAGCCCCAGCATTTT.

Ten or more counts support this clonotype. The CDR3 reads CASSRQRVQANTEAFF. The CDR3 region has the DNA TGCGCCAGCAGCCGCCAGCGGGTTCAGGCTAACACTGAAGCTTTCTTT. The V and J genes are TRBV4-1 and TRBJ1-1; D is uncertain. V was pared by 4 bases and J by 2 bases, with 17 bases between. Looked up from germline, CDR1 is MGHRA and CDR2 is YSYEKL. The CDR3 has 16 residues.

The chain is built from TRBV2 and TRBJ2-5, with 10 bases that match TRBD2. The germline V gene encodes CDR1 SNHLY and CDR2 FYNNEI. The CDR3 runs to 16 residues. The ends lost 8 bases at V and 4 bases at J; junction bases unmatched: 13. The CDR3 region is CASGRRGSGRVETQYF. CDR3 nucleotides: TGTGCCAGCGGACGCCGAGGGAGCGGGAGGGTAGAGACCCAGTACTTC.

This clonotype was recorded at least ten times. The gene calls are TRBV12-3 or TRBV12-4 and TRBJ1-1, with 12 positions matching TRBD1. J was trimmed by 7 bases and V by 5 bases; bases with no gene match: 8. The CDR3 contains 15 residues. CDR3 protein: CASSLGQGARVEAFF. The DNA of the CDR3 is TGTGCCAGCAGTCTGGGACAGGGGGCGCGGGTTGAAGCTTTCTTT.

This clonotype was seen many times. J is TRBJ2-7 and V is TRBV7-9, with TRBD1 matching 7 bases. There are 15 residues in the CDR3. Germline assignment: CDR1 SEHNR and CDR2 FQNEAQ (reference sequence). V dropped 0 bases and J dropped 5; count of bases not matched to a gene: 7. Here the CDR3 DNA reads TGTGCCAGCAGCTTAGCGAAGACAGGGAACCACGAGCAGTACTTC. Translated: CASSLAKTGNHEQYF.

This clonotype occurred many times. This chain links TRBV28 with TRBJ1-2, with no clear D. Between the trimmed V and J ends, which lost 3 bases and 6 bases, there was a span of 17 bases. Germline assignment: CDR1 MDHEN and CDR2 SYDVKM. CDR3 length: 15 residues. The CDR3 protein is CASSLIRLGRDGYTF. For the CDR3, the DNA is TGTGCCAGCAGTTTGATTCGGCTGGGCCGGGATGGCTACACCTTC.

The CDR3 protein is CASSTGTSFYEQYF. The CDR3, as DNA: TGTGCCAGTAGTACTGGGACTAGCTTCTACGAGCAGTACTTC. The chain combines TRBV19 with TRBJ2-7; 9 bases match TRBD2. V was clipped by 4 bases and J by 3 bases; unmatched bases: 4. Germline-derived CDR1 and CDR2 are LNHDA and SQIVND (reference sequence). This CDR3 is 14 amino acids long. Combining the CDR3 with reference TRBV19 and TRBJ2-7 gives the whole variable domain DGGITQSPKYLFRKEGQNVTLSCEQNLNHDAMYWYRQDPGQGLRLIYYSQIVNDFQKGDIAEGYSVSREKKESFPLTVTSAQKNPTAFYLCASSTGTSFYEQYFGPGTRLTVT.